This T cell receptor beta chain came from a study of blood T cell repertoires in COVID-19. On the study more broadly: COVID-19 samples from acute and convalescent phases originated in the United States, Italy and Spain. Sample material is recorded as cDNA or gDNA derived from T cells, B-cell-depleted T cells, or PBMCs.

In the authors' methods: From reference gene primer amplification, estimates of nucleated cell counts were derived. Repertoires were generated with immunoSEQ multiplex PCR, while TCRdb's copy carries only in-frame clones and drops some. The V and J calls and clone size are taken from that table; D and trimming were inferred from the DNA. The table includes about 70,000 clones, around 84% detected once. V dropped 3 bases and J dropped 8 bases, with 10 bases sitting between them. From germline, CDR1 is MRHNA and CDR2 SNTAGT. The CDR3 has 13 residues. The chain has TRBV6-4 and TRBJ2-2; D is uncertain. The sample was peripheral blood. The TCR comes from a woman between 65 and 79 years old with acute or convalescent COVID-19. CDR3 in amino acids: CASSESSVGELFF. CDR3 nucleotide sequence: TGTGCCAGCAGTGAGTCCTCAGTAGGGGAGCTGTTTTTT.